The 19 T cell receptor beta chains below all came from one sample that was sequenced in a study of graft-versus-host responses after intestinal transplantation. Only in-frame clones appear in the TCRdb table, and some are missing; sequencing was by immunoSEQ multiplex PCR. The profile shows 18,000 or so clones, roughly 94% of them singletons. This sample comprised PBMCs, obtained 23 days after intestinal transplant. The receptors derive from a human patient who received an intestinal transplant, so some T cells may come from the graft donor.

The gene calls are TRBV7-9 and TRBJ2-7; TRBD1 agrees at 7 bases. CDR1 and CDR2 from the germline V gene are SEHNR and FQNEAQ (reference sequence). The junction had 3 bases not matched to a gene; V was cut back by 1 base and J by 3 bases. This CDR3 has 14 residues. CDR3 sequence reads: CASSLVDRDYEQYF. DNA of the CDR3: TGTGCCAGCAGCTTAGTTGACAGGGACTACGAGCAGTACTTC.

This clone is a singleton in its sample. The chain links TRBV5-1 to TRBJ2-7; TRBD1 aligns across 7 bases. There are 14 residues in the CDR3. J lost 0 bases, V lost 2 bases, and 2 bases had no gene match. CDR1 is SGHRS, CDR2 YFSETQ, per germline. The CDR3 is CASSFQGVSYEQYF. In DNA form, the CDR3 reads TGCGCCAGCAGCTTCCAGGGGGTCTCCTACGAGCAGTACTTC.

This clone was seen once. The genes are TRBV7-9 and TRBJ2-7; 9 positions agree with TRBD1. Per germline, CDR1 SEHNR and CDR2 FQNEAQ (reference sequence). V trimming: 5 bases; J trimming: 4 bases; junction bases outside the gene matches: 9. This CDR3 has 15 residues. CDR3 bases: TGTGCCAGCAGCGTAGTGACAGGGGGGTATTACGAGCAGTACTTC. It translates to CASSVVTGGYYEQYF.

Of note for this clone: The same CDR3 is also encoded by other DNA sequences in this sample. This CDR3 is CASSQGEKLFF. CDR3 coding DNA: TGCGCCAGCAGCCAAGGTGAAAAACTGTTTTTT. The rearrangement joins TRBV4-1 to TRBJ1-4; the D is unclear. The CDR3 sequence is 11 residues long. Germline V gene lookup returns CDR1 MGHRA and CDR2 YSYEKL. Between the trimmed V and J ends, which lost 1 base and 7 bases, there was a span of 1 base.

The rearrangement links TRBV28 to TRBJ2-1, with TRBD2 as a possible D gene (6 bases). Looked up from germline, CDR1 is MDHEN and CDR2 is SYDVKM. Trimming shortened V by 2 bases and J by 4 bases, and 9 bases separated the two germline ends. The CDR3 totals 14 residues. In DNA form, the CDR3 reads TGTGCCAGCAGTTTACTAGCGCGATACAATGAGCAGTTCTTC. This codes for CASSLLARYNEQFF.

The rearrangement links TRBV7-2 to TRBJ1-2; D is uncertain. Germline assignment: CDR1 SGHTA and CDR2 FQGNSA. CDR3 length: 12 residues. V dropped 6 bases and J dropped 4 bases, with 9 bases sitting between them. The CDR3 DNA sequence: TGTGCCAGCAGTGTCCTGCCCTATGGCTACACCTTC. Its protein is CASSVLPYGYTF. The full variable domain, its missing parts supplied by reference TRBV7-2 and TRBJ1-2, is GAGVSQSPSNKVTEKGKDVELRCDPISGHTALYWYRQSLGQGLEFLIYFQGNSAPDKSGLPSDRFSAERTGGSVSTLTIQRTQQEDSAVYLCASSVLPYGYTFGSGTRLTVV.

The rearrangement links TRBV7-8 to TRBJ2-2, with 7 bases fitting TRBD1. V lost 2 bases, J lost 4 bases, and 13 bases stayed unmatched. The CDR3 has 18 residues. Germline V CDR1 and CDR2: SGHVS, FQNEAQ. This chain's CDR3 is CASSLFGTAYTTTGELFF. DNA for the CDR3: TGTGCCAGCAGCTTATTTGGGACAGCCTATACGACCACCGGGGAGCTGTTTTTT.

The chain has TRBV5-1 and TRBJ2-7; no clear D. Germline CDR1 reads SGHRS; CDR2 reads YFSETQ. V was clipped by 0 bases and J by 3 bases, with 7 bases between them. The length of the CDR3 is 13 residues. CDR3 loop: CASSLGASYEQYF. CDR3 coding DNA: TGCGCCAGCAGCTTGGGGGCTAGCTACGAGCAGTACTTC.

The chain employs TRBV29-1 and TRBJ1-1; D perhaps matches TRBD1 (6 bases). Germline CDR1 and CDR2: SQVTM and ANQGSEA. V was cut by 4 bases and J by 3 bases, with 12 bases left in between. The CDR3 is 13 amino acids. This chain's CDR3 is CSVGGGGDTEAFF. For the CDR3, the DNA is TGCAGCGTTGGCGGGGGCGGCGACACTGAAGCTTTCTTT.

The chain couples TRBV2 to TRBJ2-7; 8 bases line up with TRBD1. The CDR3 loop spans 15 amino acids. J lost 3 bases, V lost 7 bases, and 11 bases had no gene match. Germline assignment: CDR1 SNHLY and CDR2 FYNNEI. The DNA for the CDR3 is TGTGCCAGCACCGAATTTGGGACAGGCCTCTACGAGCAGTACTTC. It specifies CASTEFGTGLYEQYF.

This rearrangement joins TRBV5-1 to TRBJ1-2, with 9 bases matching TRBD1. CDR3 size: 17 residues. Unmatched junction bases numbered 18, after V lost 4 bases and J lost 8 bases. The germline V gene has CDR1 SGHRS and CDR2 YFSETQ. The CDR3 DNA reads TGCGCCAGCAGCCCTCTACAGGGGGCCACCCCCTGGGGGGGCTACACCTTC. This codes for CASSPLQGATPWGGYTF.

The chain recombines TRBV7-2 with TRBJ1-1; D is perhaps TRBD1 (6 bases). Germline CDR1 SGHTA, CDR2 FQGNSA. The length of the CDR3 is 14 residues. Trimming took 5 bases from V and 4 from J, leaving 14 bases between them. The CDR3: CASSPTLGGTEAFF. The CDR3 DNA reads as TGTGCCAGCAGCCCGACACTAGGGGGCACTGAAGCTTTCTTT.

The sample holds one count of this clone. The chain joins TRBV30 to TRBJ2-7, with D hard to call. Germline loops: CDR1 GTSNPN, CDR2 SVGIG (reference sequence). V lost 3 bases and J 2 bases, leaving 14 bases between the germline ends. The CDR3 is made up of 14 amino acids. DNA for the CDR3: TGTGCCTGGAGCTTGGCTTCTAAGGCCTACGAGCAGTACTTC. Translated, it gives CAWSLASKAYEQYF.

The V gene is TRBV4-3, the J gene TRBJ2-7; D not certain. Per germline, CDR1 LGHNA and CDR2 YSLEER. The CDR3 consists of 15 residues. Between the trimmed V and J ends, which lost 2 bases and 6 bases, there was a span of 17 bases. This chain's CDR3 is CASSQILAAPLEQYF. In DNA form, the CDR3 reads TGCGCCAGCAGCCAAATTCTCGCGGCCCCCCTCGAGCAGTACTTC.

This clone was seen only once. The chain links TRBV6-6 to TRBJ2-5, with 7 positions matching TRBD2. Germline V gene data show CDR1 as MNHNY and CDR2 as SVGAGI (reference sequence). This CDR3 has 14 residues. J was trimmed by 2 bases and V by 7 bases; bases with no gene match: 7. The CDR3, as DNA: TGTGCCAGCACCACCGGGACTATTCAAGAGACCCAGTACTTC. Protein sequence: CASTTGTIQETQYF.

The chain combines TRBV4-1 with TRBJ2-1; D perhaps matches TRBD1 (7 bases). Germline V gene data show CDR1 as MGHRA and CDR2 as YSYEKL. V shed 0 bases and J shed 8 bases, with 11 bases lying between them. This CDR3 spans 14 amino acids. DNA for the CDR3: TGCGCCAGCAGCCAAGATCTCAGGGGGGATGAGCAGTTCTTC. Its protein product is CASSQDLRGDEQFF.

This chain connects TRBV11-2 to TRBJ1-2, with 9 bases that match TRBD1. CDR3 length: 14 amino acids. The junction had 2 bases not matched to a gene; V was cut back by 5 bases and J by 1 base. Germline V CDR1 and CDR2: SGHAT, FQNNGV. The CDR3 sequence is CASSGTGFNYGYTF. The CDR3 DNA reads as TGTGCCAGCAGCGGGACAGGGTTTAACTATGGCTACACCTTC.

This chain joins TRBV9 and TRBJ1-1, with unresolved D. CDR3 size: 17 residues. Per germline, CDR1 SGDLS and CDR2 YYNGEE. V was trimmed by 3 bases and J by 6 bases, leaving 24 bases between them. The CDR3 is CASSDHFSGGRGAEAFF. The DNA of the CDR3 is TGTGCCAGCAGCGACCACTTCTCCGGAGGGCGCGGGGCTGAAGCTTTCTTT.

This clone appeared a single time. V is TRBV15 and J is TRBJ1-4, with D tentatively TRBD1 (5 bases). Trimming removed 0 bases at V and 6 bases at J, with 11 bases between. The CDR3 runs to 15 residues. Germline V gives CDR1 LNHNV, CDR2 YYDKDF (reference sequence). The DNA for the CDR3 is TGTGCCACCAGCAGAGAGGGGGAAGGGGATGAAAAACTGTTTTTT. It codes for CATSREGEGDEKLFF.